The clone carrying this TCR beta chain was seen many times. The antigen is unknown. This sample is drawn from a study of T cells in Graves' hyperthyroidism and ophthalmopathy. Study observations and caveats: Ophthalmopathy and stable hyperthyroidism were separated by a 13 V-J model.

Cells are PBMCs isolated from 10 ml of fresh blood. Amplified TCR beta CDR3 regions derived from RNA transcripts. HTBI primers drove first-round RT-PCR of the TCR CDR3. A single record per CDR3 protein comes from TCRdb applying MiXCR to the multiplex PCR reads. The data contain about 500,000 distinct CDR3 sequences, about a sixth of them seen just once; the ten biggest clones take up 15% to 20%. Trimming took 4 bases from V and 2 from J, leaving 20 bases between them. The CDR3 contains 17 residues. The germline CDR1 and CDR2 sequences are KGHSH and LQKENI. The V and J genes are TRBV18 and TRBJ1-1, with a tentative D call TRBD1 (6 bases). The clonotype originates from a woman under 30 with Graves' ophthalmopathy. Sequencing was carried out using blood. DNA for the CDR3: TGTGCCAGCTCACGGGGCTGGGTGGCGGGACAAAACACTGAAGCTTTCTTT. Amino acid sequence: CASSRGWVAGQNTEAFF. The full variable domain, in which reference TRBV18 and TRBJ1-1 provide the parts outside the CDR3, is NAGVMQNPRHLVRRRGQEARLRCSPMKGHSHVYWYRQLPEEGLKFMVYLQKENIIDESGMPKERFSAEFPKEGPSILRIQQVVRGDSAAYFCASSRGWVAGQNTEAFFGQGTRLTVV.